The 17 T cell receptor beta chains in this list originate from one sample, sequenced in a study of shared clonotypes between healthy human individuals. Method: immunoSEQ multiplex PCR; TCRdb's copy keeps in-frame clones and lacks some. The sample contains about 1 million clones, around 74% of which appear only once. Material: memory CD4+ T cells sorted from blood. Sample subset: CD45RA-negative fraction. The receptors originated from a man in his late teens or twenties in good health.

This chain uses TRBV9 with TRBJ2-6; D perhaps matches TRBD1 (5 bases). CDR3 length: 16 residues. V dropped 3 bases and J dropped 3 bases, with 13 bases sitting between them. From germline, CDR1 is SGDLS and CDR2 YYNGEE. The CDR3 region has the DNA TGTGCCAGCAGCGCGGACACCCCGGGTGGGGCCAACGTCCTGACTTTC. Its translation: CASSADTPGGANVLTF.

The sample holds one count of this clone. The chain is built from TRBV6-1 and TRBJ2-7; 8 bases are shared with TRBD2. Germline V lookup: CDR1 MNHNS, CDR2 SASEGT. The CDR3 runs 15 residues. The V segment lost 7 bases and the J segment 0 bases; nucleotides outside the gene matches: 8. The CDR3: CASTTPGLGSYEQYF. The CDR3 coding sequence is TGTGCCAGCACCACCCCGGGACTAGGCTCCTACGAGCAGTACTTC.

This clone has ten or more counts. J is TRBJ1-1 and V is TRBV18, with D hard to call. Trimming removed 7 bases at V and 1 base at J, with 13 bases between. Looked up from germline, CDR1 is KGHSH and CDR2 is LQKENI. The CDR3 totals 14 residues. The CDR3 sequence: CASFPNRGNTEAFF. The CDR3 DNA reads as TGTGCCAGCTTCCCTAATCGGGGGAACACTGAAGCTTTCTTT.

The V gene is TRBV5-1, the J gene TRBJ2-5; D is ambiguous. This CDR3 comprises 15 residues. Trimming left V 5 bases short and J 2 bases short, with 16 bases between. Germline loops: CDR1 SGHRS, CDR2 YFSETQ. The CDR3 bases are TGCGCCAGCAGGGCCTCTGGAGCGAGGCAAGAGACCCAGTACTTC. The encoded protein is CASRASGARQETQYF.

The chain uses TRBV6-1 and TRBJ2-7, with unresolved D. The ends were cut back, 6 bases at V and 4 bases at J, with 13 bases in the middle. Germline V CDR1 and CDR2: MNHNS, SASEGT. There are 13 residues in the CDR3. The CDR3 sequence: CASRPSGWYEQYF. CDR3 DNA sequence: TGTGCCAGCAGACCTAGTGGATGGTACGAGCAGTACTTC.

The chain joins TRBV6-5 to TRBJ2-2, with no clear D. Germline V gene sequence: CDR1 MNHEY, CDR2 SVGAGI. CDR3 length: 12 residues. V was pared by 8 bases and J by 4 bases, with 8 bases between. CDR3 DNA sequence: TGTGCCAGCGGATGGGGCACCGGGGAGCTGTTTTTT. This sequence encodes CASGWGTGELFF.

The count of this clone is one. The rearrangement uses TRBV4-2 and TRBJ2-3, with 10 bases matching TRBD2. Trimming cost V 0 bases and J 5 bases; bases outside gene matches: 5. Germline-derived CDR1 and CDR2 are LGHNA and YNFKEQ. This CDR3 has 16 amino acids. The CDR3 DNA sequence: TGTGCCAGCAGCCAAGATGGTAGCGGGGGGCGAGATACGCAGTATTTT. It encodes CASSQDGSGGRDTQYF.

V gene TRBV2 combines with J gene TRBJ1-2; D perhaps matches TRBD1 (6 bases). The germline CDR1 and CDR2 sequences are SNHLY and FYNNEI. The CDR3 has 15 amino acids. Trimming took 4 bases from V and 5 from J, leaving 17 bases between them. CDR3 sequence: CASSGPYRDPYGYTF. CDR3 DNA sequence: TGTGCCAGCAGTGGACCGTACAGGGATCCATATGGCTACACCTTC.

This clone was counted a few times. The V and J genes are TRBV6-6 and TRBJ1-2; D is unresolved. Trimming removed 6 bases at V and 0 bases at J, with 8 bases between. Germline lookup yields CDR1 MNHNY and CDR2 SVGAGI (reference sequence). This CDR3 is built from 13 residues. This CDR3 is CASSFDANYGYTF. CDR3 bases: TGTGCCAGCAGCTTTGATGCTAACTATGGCTACACCTTC.

The chain has TRBV5-6 and TRBJ2-1; 10 nucleotides match TRBD2. The junction had 4 bases not matched to a gene; V was cut back by 6 bases and J by 7 bases. The CDR3 is 13 amino acids. The germline gives CDR1 SGHDT, CDR2 YYEEEE. CDR3 in amino acids: CASNKRGGNEQFF. In nucleotides, the CDR3 is TGTGCCAGCAACAAGCGGGGGGGGAATGAGCAGTTCTTC.

With regard to this clone: The sample contains more than one DNA sequence encoding this CDR3. The V gene is TRBV10-3, the J gene TRBJ2-3; the D is unclear. V was trimmed by 3 bases and J by 2 bases, leaving 3 bases between them. Germline CDR1 and CDR2: ENHRY and SYGVKD. This CDR3 spans 12 amino acids. CDR3 nucleotide sequence: TGTGCCATCAGTGACTCCACAGATACGCAGTATTTT. It specifies CAISDSTDTQYF.

The chain links TRBV7-2 to TRBJ2-1, with 12 bases lining up with TRBD2. The V gene's germline CDR1 is SGHTA and CDR2 FQGNSA. The length of the CDR3 is 16 residues. Losses at the gene ends were 4 bases for V and 4 bases for J; bases not matched to a gene: 5. CDR3 in amino acids: CASSWASGGDYNEQFF. CDR3 bases: TGTGCCAGCAGCTGGGCTAGCGGGGGGGATTACAATGAGCAGTTCTTC.

This clone was observed a handful of times. The genes are TRBV19 and TRBJ1-1; 9 bases map to TRBD1. The junction had 3 bases not matched to a gene; V was cut back by 7 bases and J by 0 bases. Germline loops: CDR1 LNHDA, CDR2 SQIVND (reference sequence). The CDR3 runs 14 residues. CDR3 DNA sequence: TGTGCCAGTAACACAGGGGGCCTGAACACTGAAGCTTTCTTT. Translation gives CASNTGGLNTEAFF.

This clone has only one observation. The chain combines TRBV5-1 with TRBJ1-1, with D perhaps matching TRBD1 (6 bases). CDR3 length: 16 residues. Germline lookup yields CDR1 SGHRS and CDR2 YFSETQ. The V end was cut by 0 bases, the J end by 1 base, with 13 bases between. CDR3 nucleotides: TGCGCCAGCAGCTTGGGACGGGGGCCCCCGAACACTGAAGCTTTCTTT. Protein product: CASSLGRGPPNTEAFF.

A few counts support this clone. V and J are TRBV20-1 and TRBJ1-1; D is unresolved. This CDR3 spans 11 amino acids. With 6 bases removed from V and 4 bases from J, the gap between germline ends came to 9 bases. Germline V gene data show CDR1 as DFQATT and CDR2 as SNEGSKA (reference sequence). CDR3 in DNA: TGCAGTGCCCCGATGGGCACTGAAGCTTTCTTT. Amino acids: CSAPMGTEAFF.

This clone was seen only a few times. The chain has TRBV29-1 and TRBJ1-2, with D tentatively TRBD1 (5 bases). V was shortened by 4 bases and J by 5 bases, with 14 bases between the two germline ends. The CDR3 has 13 residues. Germline-derived CDR1 and CDR2 are SQVTM and ANQGSEA. The CDR3 reads CSVGLREGYGYTF. The CDR3, as DNA: TGCAGCGTTGGTCTCAGGGAAGGATATGGCTACACCTTC.

J is TRBJ2-3 and V is TRBV6-4; 7 nucleotides align to TRBD2. This CDR3 spans 15 amino acids. The V gene end was trimmed by 5 bases and the J gene end by 0 bases; junction bases not matched to a gene: 5. Germline CDR1 and CDR2: MRHNA and SNTAGT. In DNA, the CDR3 is TGTGCCAGCAGTATGAGCGGGATTAGCACAGATACGCAGTATTTT. Translated: CASSMSGISTDTQYF.